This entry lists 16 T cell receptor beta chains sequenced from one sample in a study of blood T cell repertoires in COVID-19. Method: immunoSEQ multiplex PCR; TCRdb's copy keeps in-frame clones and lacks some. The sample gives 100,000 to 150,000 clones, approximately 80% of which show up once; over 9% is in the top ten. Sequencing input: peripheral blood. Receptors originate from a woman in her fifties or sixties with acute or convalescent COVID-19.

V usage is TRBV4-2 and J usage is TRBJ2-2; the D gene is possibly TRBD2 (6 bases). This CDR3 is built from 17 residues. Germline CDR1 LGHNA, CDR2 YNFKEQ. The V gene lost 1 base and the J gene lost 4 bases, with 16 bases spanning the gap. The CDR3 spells CASSQGTPSAGTGELFF. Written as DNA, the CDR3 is TGTGCCAGCAGCCAAGGAACCCCTAGCGCGGGCACCGGGGAGCTGTTTTTT.

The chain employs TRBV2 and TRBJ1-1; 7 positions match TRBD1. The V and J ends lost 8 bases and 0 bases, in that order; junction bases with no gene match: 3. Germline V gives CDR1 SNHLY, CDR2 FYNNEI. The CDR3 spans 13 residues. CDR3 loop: CASWTGMNTEAFF. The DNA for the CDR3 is TGTGCCAGCTGGACAGGAATGAACACTGAAGCTTTCTTT.

CDR3 nucleotides: TGTGCCACCAGTGATAACAGGGGGGGCACTGAAGCTTTCTTT. Translating gives CATSDNRGGTEAFF. This chain joins TRBV24-1 and TRBJ1-1; 8 bases are a match to TRBD1. Germline CDR1 and CDR2: KGHDR and SFDVKD. The CDR3 extends over 14 amino acids. With V trimmed by 3 bases and J by 4 bases, 3 bases remained unmatched.

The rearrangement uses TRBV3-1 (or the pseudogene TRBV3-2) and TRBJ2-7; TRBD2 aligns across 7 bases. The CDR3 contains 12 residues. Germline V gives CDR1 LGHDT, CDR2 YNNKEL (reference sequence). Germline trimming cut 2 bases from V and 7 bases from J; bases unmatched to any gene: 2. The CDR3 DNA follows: TGTGCCAGCAGCCAACGGGGGGTGGAGCAGTACTTC. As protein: CASSQRGVEQYF.

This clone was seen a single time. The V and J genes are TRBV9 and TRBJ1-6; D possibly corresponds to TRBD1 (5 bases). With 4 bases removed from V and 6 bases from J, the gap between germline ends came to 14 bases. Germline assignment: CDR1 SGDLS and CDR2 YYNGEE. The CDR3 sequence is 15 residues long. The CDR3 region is CASSLHDSANSPLHF. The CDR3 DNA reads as TGTGCCAGCAGCCTCCACGACAGCGCTAATTCACCCCTCCACTTT. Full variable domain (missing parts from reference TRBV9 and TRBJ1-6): DSGVTQTPKHLITATGQRVTLRCSPRSGDLSVYWYQQSLDQGLQFLIQYYNGEERAKGNILERFSAQQFPDLHSELNLSSLELGDSALYFCASSLHDSANSPLHFGNGTRLTVT.

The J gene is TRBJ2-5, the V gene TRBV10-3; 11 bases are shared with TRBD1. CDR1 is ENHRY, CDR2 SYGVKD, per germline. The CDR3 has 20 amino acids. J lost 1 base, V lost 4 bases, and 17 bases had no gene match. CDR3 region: CAISGTGGAQRGIPQETQYF. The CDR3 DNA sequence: TGTGCCATCAGTGGGACAGGGGGCGCCCAGCGGGGGATCCCCCAAGAGACCCAGTACTTC.

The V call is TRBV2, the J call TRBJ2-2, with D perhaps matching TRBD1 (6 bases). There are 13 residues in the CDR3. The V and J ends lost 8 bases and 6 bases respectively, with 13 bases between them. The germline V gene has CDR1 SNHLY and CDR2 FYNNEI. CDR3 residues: CASRRGLAGELFF. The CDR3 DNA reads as TGTGCCAGCCGCAGGGGCCTCGCCGGGGAGCTGTTTTTT. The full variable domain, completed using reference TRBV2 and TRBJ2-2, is EPEVTQTPSHQVTQMGQEVILRCVPISNHLYFYWYRQILGQKVEFLVSFYNNEISEKSEIFDDQFSVERPDGSNFTLKIRSTKLEDSAMYFCASRRGLAGELFFGEGSRLTVL.

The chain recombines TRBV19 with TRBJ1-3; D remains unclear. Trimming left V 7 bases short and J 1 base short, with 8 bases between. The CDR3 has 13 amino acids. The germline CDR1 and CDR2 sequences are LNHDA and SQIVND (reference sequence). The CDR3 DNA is TGTGCCAGTACCCTCGGGTCTGGAAACACCATATATTTT. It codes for CASTLGSGNTIYF.

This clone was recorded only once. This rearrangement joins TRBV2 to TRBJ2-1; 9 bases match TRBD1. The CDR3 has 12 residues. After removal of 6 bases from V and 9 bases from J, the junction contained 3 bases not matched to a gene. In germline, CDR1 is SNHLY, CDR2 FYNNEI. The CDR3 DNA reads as TGTGCCAGCAGCGGACAGGGGCCTGAGCAGTTCTTC. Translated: CASSGQGPEQFF.

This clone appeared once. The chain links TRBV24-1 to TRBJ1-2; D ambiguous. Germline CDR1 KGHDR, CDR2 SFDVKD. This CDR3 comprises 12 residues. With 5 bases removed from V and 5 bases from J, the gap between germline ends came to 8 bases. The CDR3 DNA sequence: TGTGCCACCAGTGGAGCGGGATATGGCTACACCTTC. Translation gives CATSGAGYGYTF.

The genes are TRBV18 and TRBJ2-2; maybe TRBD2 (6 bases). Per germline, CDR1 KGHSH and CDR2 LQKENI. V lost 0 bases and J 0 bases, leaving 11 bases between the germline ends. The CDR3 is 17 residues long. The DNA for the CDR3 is TGTGCCAGCTCACCACCGAACGCGGGGCCGAACACCGGGGAGCTGTTTTTT. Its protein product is CASSPPNAGPNTGELFF.

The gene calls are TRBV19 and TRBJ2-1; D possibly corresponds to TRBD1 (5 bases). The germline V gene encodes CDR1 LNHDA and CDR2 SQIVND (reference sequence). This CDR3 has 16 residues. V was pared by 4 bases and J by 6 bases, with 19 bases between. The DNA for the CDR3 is TGTGCCAGTAGTAGCCAAGGAAAGGGGCTTGGCAATGAGCAGTTCTTC. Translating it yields CASSSQGKGLGNEQFF.

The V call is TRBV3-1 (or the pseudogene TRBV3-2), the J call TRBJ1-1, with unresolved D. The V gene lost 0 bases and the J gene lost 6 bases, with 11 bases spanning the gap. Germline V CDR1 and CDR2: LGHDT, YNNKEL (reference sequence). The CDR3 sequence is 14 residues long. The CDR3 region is CASSQDLEVPEAFF. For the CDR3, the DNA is TGTGCCAGCAGCCAAGATTTAGAAGTTCCTGAAGCTTTCTTT.

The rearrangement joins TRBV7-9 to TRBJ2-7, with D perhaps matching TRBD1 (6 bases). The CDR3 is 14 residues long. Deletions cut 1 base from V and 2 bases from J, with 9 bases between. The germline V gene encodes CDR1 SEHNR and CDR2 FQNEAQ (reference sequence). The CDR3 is CASSLGGLTYEQYV. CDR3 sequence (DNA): TGTGCCAGCAGCTTAGGGGGGCTAACCTACGAGCAGTACGTC.

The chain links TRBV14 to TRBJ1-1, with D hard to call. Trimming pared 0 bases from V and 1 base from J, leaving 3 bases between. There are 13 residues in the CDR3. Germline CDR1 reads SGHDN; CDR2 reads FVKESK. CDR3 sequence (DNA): TGTGCCAGCAGCCAAGATAGGAACACTGAAGCTTTCTTT. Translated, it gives CASSQDRNTEAFF.

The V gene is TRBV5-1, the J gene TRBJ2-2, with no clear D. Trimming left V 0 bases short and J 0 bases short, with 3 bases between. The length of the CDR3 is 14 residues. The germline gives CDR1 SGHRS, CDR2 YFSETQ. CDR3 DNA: TGCGCCAGCAGCTTGGGGCCGAACACCGGGGAGCTGTTTTTT. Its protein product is CASSLGPNTGELFF.